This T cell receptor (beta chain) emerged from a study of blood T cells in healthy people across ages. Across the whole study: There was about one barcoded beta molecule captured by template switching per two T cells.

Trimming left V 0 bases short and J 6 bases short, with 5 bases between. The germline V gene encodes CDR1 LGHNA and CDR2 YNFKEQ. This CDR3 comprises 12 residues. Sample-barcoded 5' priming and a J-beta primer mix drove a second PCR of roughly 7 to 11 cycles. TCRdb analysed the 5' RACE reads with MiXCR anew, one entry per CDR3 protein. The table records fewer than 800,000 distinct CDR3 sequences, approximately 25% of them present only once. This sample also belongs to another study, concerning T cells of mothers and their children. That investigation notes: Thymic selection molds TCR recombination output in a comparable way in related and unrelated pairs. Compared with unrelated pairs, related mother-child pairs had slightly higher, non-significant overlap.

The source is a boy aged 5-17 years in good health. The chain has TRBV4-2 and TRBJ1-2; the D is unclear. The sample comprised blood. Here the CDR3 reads CASSQDQNGYTF. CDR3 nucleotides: TGTGCCAGCAGCCAAGATCAGAATGGCTACACCTTC.